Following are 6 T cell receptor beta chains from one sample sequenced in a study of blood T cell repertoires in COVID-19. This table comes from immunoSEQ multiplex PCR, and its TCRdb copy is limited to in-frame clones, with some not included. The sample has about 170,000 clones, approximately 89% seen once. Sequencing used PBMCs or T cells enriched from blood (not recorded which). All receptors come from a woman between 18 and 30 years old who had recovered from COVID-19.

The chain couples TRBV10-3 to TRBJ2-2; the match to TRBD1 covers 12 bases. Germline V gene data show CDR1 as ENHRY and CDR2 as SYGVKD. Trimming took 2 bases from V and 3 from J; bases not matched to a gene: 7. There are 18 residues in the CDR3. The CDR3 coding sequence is TGTGCCATCAGTGAGAATACCGGGACAGGGGGCCACACCGGGGAGCTGTTTTTT. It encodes CAISENTGTGGHTGELFF.

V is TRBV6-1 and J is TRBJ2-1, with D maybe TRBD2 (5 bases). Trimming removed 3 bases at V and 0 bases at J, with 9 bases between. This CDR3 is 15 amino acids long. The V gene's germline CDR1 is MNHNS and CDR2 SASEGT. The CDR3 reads CASSERASSYNEQFF. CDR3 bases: TGTGCCAGCAGTGAGCGGGCCAGCTCCTACAATGAGCAGTTCTTC.

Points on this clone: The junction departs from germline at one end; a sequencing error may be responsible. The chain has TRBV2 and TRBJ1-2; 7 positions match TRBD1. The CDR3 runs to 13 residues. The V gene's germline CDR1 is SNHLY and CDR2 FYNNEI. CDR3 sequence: CASREGQVYGYTF. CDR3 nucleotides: TGTGCCAGCAGGGAAGGACAGGTCTATGGCTACACCTTC.

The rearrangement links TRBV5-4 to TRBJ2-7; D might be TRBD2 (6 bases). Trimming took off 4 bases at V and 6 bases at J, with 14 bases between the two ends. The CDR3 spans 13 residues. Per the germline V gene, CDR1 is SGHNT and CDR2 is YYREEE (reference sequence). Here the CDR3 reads CASSRIGTVEQYF. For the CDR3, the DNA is TGTGCCAGCAGCCGGATTGGGACTGTCGAGCAGTACTTC.

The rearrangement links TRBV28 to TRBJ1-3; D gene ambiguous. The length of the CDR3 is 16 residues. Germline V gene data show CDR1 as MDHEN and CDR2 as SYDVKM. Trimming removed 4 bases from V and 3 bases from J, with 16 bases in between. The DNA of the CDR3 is TGTGCCAGCAGTTCCAACGTCGGGATCAATGGAAACACCATATATTTT. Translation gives CASSSNVGINGNTIYF. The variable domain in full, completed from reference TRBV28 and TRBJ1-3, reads DVKVTQSSRYLVKRTGEKVFLECVQDMDHENMFWYRQDPGLGLRLIYFSYDVKMKEKGDIPEGYSVSREKKERFSLILESASTNQTSMYLCASSSNVGINGNTIYFGEGSWLTVV.

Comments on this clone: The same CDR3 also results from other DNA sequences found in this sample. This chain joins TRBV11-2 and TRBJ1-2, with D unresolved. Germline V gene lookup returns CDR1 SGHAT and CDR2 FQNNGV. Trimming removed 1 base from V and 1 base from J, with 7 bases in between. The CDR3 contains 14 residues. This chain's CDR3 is CASSLGAGNYGYTF. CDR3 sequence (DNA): TGTGCCAGCAGCTTAGGGGCGGGTAACTATGGCTACACCTTC.